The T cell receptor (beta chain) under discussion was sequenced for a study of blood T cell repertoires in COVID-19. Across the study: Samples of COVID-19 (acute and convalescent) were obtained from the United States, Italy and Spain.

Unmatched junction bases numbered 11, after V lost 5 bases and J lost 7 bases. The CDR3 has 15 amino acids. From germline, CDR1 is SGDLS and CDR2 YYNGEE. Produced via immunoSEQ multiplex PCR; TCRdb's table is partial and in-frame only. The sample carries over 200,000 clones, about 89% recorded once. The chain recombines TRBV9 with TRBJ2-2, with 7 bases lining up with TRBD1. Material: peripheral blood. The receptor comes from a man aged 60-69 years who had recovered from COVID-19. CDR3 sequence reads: CASRADPQGLGELFF. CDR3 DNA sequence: TGTGCCAGCAGGGCGGATCCACAGGGGCTCGGGGAGCTGTTTTTT. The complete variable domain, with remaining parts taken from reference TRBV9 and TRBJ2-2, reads DSGVTQTPKHLITATGQRVTLRCSPRSGDLSVYWYQQSLDQGLQFLIQYYNGEERAKGNILERFSAQQFPDLHSELNLSSLELGDSALYFCASRADPQGLGELFFGEGSRLTVL.